This T cell receptor (beta chain) was sequenced during a study of beta chain features in type 1 diabetes. From germline, CDR1 is SNHLY and CDR2 FYNNEI. The CDR3 length is 12 residues. Trimming left V 11 bases short and J 0 bases short, with 5 bases between. For this clone: Its target is not known.

Study results and limitations: The naive, central memory and Treg TCRB repertoires showed an apparent similarity that was greater among patients than among healthy donors.

Every bit of the isolated RNA underwent reverse transcription, so sequencing read expressed TCRB transcripts. Generated by immunoSEQ multiplex PCR, the TCRdb table keeps only in-frame clones and is missing some. The sample lists just under 150,000 clones, more than 9% occurring once. Sorting of CD4+ naive, central memory, regulatory and stem cell-like memory cells was performed via CD45RO/CCR7/CD25/CD127/CD95/CD27. This rearrangement joins TRBV2 to TRBJ2-6; D is undetermined. The sequenced sample was naive CD4+ T cells from blood. The TCR sequence derives from a man between 18 and 29 years old in good health. The CDR3 loop reads CACSSGANVLTF. For the CDR3, the DNA is TGTGCCTGTAGCTCTGGGGCCAACGTCCTGACTTTC.